The sequence of this T cell receptor (beta chain) was determined in a study of technical replicates of blood from a handful of donors. The repertoire was sequenced with immunoSEQ multiplex PCR; TCRdb's copy has only in-frame clones and lacks some. The table lists about 71,000 clones, roughly 96% of them singletons. The CDR3 runs 21 residues. CDR1 is SGDLS and CDR2 is YYNGEE in the germline V gene. V dropped 0 bases and J dropped 3; count of bases not matched to a gene: 20. The specimen was T cells isolated from PBMCs. This chain connects TRBV9 to TRBJ2-1; 8 positions match TRBD2. This TCR derives from a human donor in good health. This CDR3 is CASSVGPVERGLRPLYNEQFF. CDR3 bases: TGTGCCAGCAGCGTAGGGCCCGTCGAGCGGGGGCTTCGACCCCTCTACAATGAGCAGTTCTTC.